The 27 T cell receptor beta chains reported below all come from one sample, sequenced in a study of identical twins. TCRdb reanalysed the 5' RACE reads using MiXCR and keeps one entry per CDR3 protein. The repertoire holds approximately 230,000 distinct CDR3 sequences, 11% to 15% seen once, with under 9.5% in the top ten. Sequenced sample: memory (CD45RO+) T cells sorted from blood. Receptor source: a woman younger than 30 in good health.

There are a few counts of this clonotype. The rearrangement uses TRBV12-3 or TRBV12-4 and TRBJ2-3; TRBD2 matches 7 bases. The CDR3 extends over 12 amino acids. Trimming at V came to 3 bases and at J to 10 bases, leaving 4 bases not matched to a gene. The CDR3 DNA sequence: TGTGCCAGCAGTTTGGGCCTAGCGGCGCAGTATTTT. It is translated as CASSLGLAAQYF.

This clonotype came up a few times. This rearrangement joins TRBV6-5 to TRBJ1-6, with TRBD1 matching 8 bases. The germline gives CDR1 MNHEY, CDR2 SVGAGI. The junction had 3 bases not matched to a gene; V was cut back by 4 bases and J by 1 base. There are 16 residues in the CDR3. CDR3 coding DNA: TGTGCCAGCAGTTCAGGGGGCGCGTCCTATAATTCACCCCTCCACTTT. Its protein is CASSSGGASYNSPLHF.

The sample holds many counts of this clonotype. The chain links TRBV5-6 to TRBJ2-5; 12 positions match TRBD2. Trimming cost V 2 bases and J 2 bases; bases outside gene matches: 7. The CDR3 totals 17 residues. Looked up from germline, CDR1 is SGHDT and CDR2 is YYEEEE. The CDR3 bases are TGTGCCAGCAGCTTCTTTCCGACTAGCGGGGGTCAAGAGACCCAGTACTTC. Its translation: CASSFFPTSGGQETQYF.

The chain combines TRBV7-9 with TRBJ2-5; a possible D gene is TRBD2 (6 bases). CDR3 length: 16 amino acids. V was pared by 2 bases and J by 1 base, with 14 bases between. Looked up from germline, CDR1 is SEHNR and CDR2 is FQNEAQ (reference sequence). CDR3 nucleotides: TGTGCCAGCAGCTTATGGGACTTCTCCGCCCAAGAGACCCAGTACTTC. Its protein is CASSLWDFSAQETQYF.

The chain employs TRBV7-3 and TRBJ1-1, with D uncertain. This CDR3 region has 15 residues. Per the germline V gene, CDR1 is SGHTA and CDR2 is FQGTGA. V dropped 5 bases and J dropped 1 base, with 14 bases sitting between them. The CDR3 DNA sequence: TGTGCCAGCAGCCGAACTGGCAGTGAGAACACTGAAGCTTTCTTT. It translates to CASSRTGSENTEAFF. The full variable domain, with the rest looked up from reference TRBV7-3 and TRBJ1-1, is GAGVSQTPSNKVTEKGKYVELRCDPISGHTALYWYRQSLGQGPEFLIYFQGTGAADDSGLPNDRFFAVRPEGSVSTLKIQRTERGDSAVYLCASSRTGSENTEAFFGQGTRLTVV.

The chain carries TRBV27 and TRBJ1-4; no clear D gene. V was pared by 5 bases and J by 10 bases, with 14 bases between. Looked up from germline, CDR1 is MNHEY and CDR2 is SMNVEV (reference sequence). The CDR3 has 13 amino acids. The chain's CDR3 is CASSPPMEGKLFF. As DNA, the CDR3 is TGTGCCAGCAGTCCACCGATGGAGGGAAAACTGTTTTTT.

The chain couples TRBV9 to TRBJ2-3; TRBD2 matches at 11 bases. Germline values: CDR1 SGDLS, CDR2 YYNGEE. The CDR3 loop spans 14 amino acids. The ends lost 6 bases at V and 7 bases at J; junction bases unmatched: 7. This CDR3 is CASNPGLAGHTQYF. As DNA, the CDR3 is TGTGCCAGCAACCCCGGACTAGCGGGCCATACGCAGTATTTT.

The chain joins TRBV5-6 to TRBJ2-7; 11 nucleotides line up with TRBD2. This CDR3 has 14 amino acids. CDR1 is SGHDT, CDR2 YYEEEE, per germline. V was pared by 7 bases and J by 6 bases, with 9 bases of the junction left unmatched. CDR3 nucleotide sequence: TGTGCCAGCCTACCGGGACTAGCGGCTCGCGAGCAGTACTTC. Translation gives CASLPGLAAREQYF.

V is TRBV7-2 and J is TRBJ2-3, with a possible D match to TRBD2 (6 bases). Germline values: CDR1 SGHTA, CDR2 FQGNSA. This CDR3 has 17 residues. V dropped 4 bases and J dropped 0 bases, with 17 bases sitting between them. This chain's CDR3 is CASSWGIAVWSTDTQYF. The CDR3 DNA is TGTGCCAGCAGCTGGGGAATAGCGGTCTGGAGCACAGATACGCAGTATTTT.

This clonotype was seen only a few times. The V and J genes are TRBV12-3 or TRBV12-4 and TRBJ1-1, with D possibly being TRBD1 (6 bases). V was shortened by 7 bases and J by 1 base, with 16 bases between the two germline ends. CDR3 length: 15 residues. CDR3 amino acids: CASTLGGHRNTEAFF. The CDR3 DNA reads as TGTGCCAGCACCCTAGGGGGACACAGGAACACTGAAGCTTTCTTT.

J is TRBJ2-3 and V is TRBV12-3 or TRBV12-4; D not resolved. The CDR3 is 14 residues long. Trimming stripped 3 bases from V and 2 bases from J, with 9 bases between. The CDR3: CASSFRVNTDTQYF. The CDR3 DNA sequence: TGTGCCAGCAGTTTCCGCGTAAACACAGATACGCAGTATTTT.

The chain employs TRBV19 and TRBJ1-2; D may be TRBD1 (5 bases). Trimming left V 7 bases short and J 5 bases short, with 20 bases between. CDR3 size: 15 residues. Germline assignment: CDR1 LNHDA and CDR2 SQIVND (reference sequence). In DNA form, the CDR3 reads TGTGCCAGTACTTTAAGCGGGACCCGGAATTATGGCTACACCTTC. Its protein is CASTLSGTRNYGYTF.

This clonotype was observed a few times. The gene calls are TRBV10-1 and TRBJ2-3, with TRBD2 matching 7 bases. Trimming took 0 bases from V and 2 from J; bases not matched to a gene: 2. Germline CDR1 reads WNHNN; CDR2 reads SYGVQD (reference sequence). This CDR3 region has 15 residues. CDR3 DNA sequence: TGCGCCAGCAGTGAGTCCGGGACTACCACAGATACGCAGTATTTT. Protein sequence: CASSESGTTTDTQYF.

In its sample, this clonotype was seen a few times. This chain uses TRBV20-1 with TRBJ2-2; unclear D gene. V gave up 0 bases and J gave up 2 bases, with 13 bases separating them. This CDR3 is 16 amino acids long. CDR1 is DFQATT and CDR2 is SNEGSKA in the germline V gene (reference sequence). DNA for the CDR3: TGCAGTGCTAGAGATCGGGTACAGCCTAACACCGGGGAGCTGTTTTTT. Its translation is CSARDRVQPNTGELFF.

This clonotype was counted a few times. The gene calls are TRBV10-1 and TRBJ2-7; D possibly matches TRBD1 or TRBD2 (5 bases each). With 4 bases removed from V and 3 bases from J, the gap between germline ends came to 16 bases. This CDR3 is 15 amino acids long. From germline, CDR1 is WNHNN and CDR2 SYGVQD (reference sequence). This CDR3 reads CASSAVRDADYEQYF. CDR3 in DNA: TGCGCCAGCAGTGCGGTTCGGGACGCCGACTACGAGCAGTACTTC.

This clonotype was observed at least ten times. The rearrangement uses TRBV5-1 and TRBJ1-6; no reliable D call. Germline V gene sequence: CDR1 SGHRS, CDR2 YFSETQ. This CDR3 has 14 amino acids. Trimming cost V 5 bases and J 2 bases, with 8 bases left between them. The CDR3 sequence is CASRVGTYNSPLHF. The CDR3 DNA is TGCGCCAGCAGGGTCGGGACCTATAATTCACCCCTCCACTTT. The full variable domain, in which reference TRBV5-1 and TRBJ1-6 provide the parts outside the CDR3, is KAGVTQTPRYLIKTRGQQVTLSCSPISGHRSVSWYQQTPGQGLQFLFEYFSETQRNKGNFPGRFSGRQFSNSRSEMNVSTLELGDSALYLCASRVGTYNSPLHFGNGTRLTVT.

This clonotype was seen a few times. This chain links TRBV5-4 with TRBJ2-1, with 7 bases that match TRBD1. This CDR3 region has 15 residues. From germline, CDR1 is SGHNT and CDR2 YYREEE (reference sequence). With V trimmed by 4 bases and J by 7 bases, 11 bases remained unmatched. The CDR3, as DNA: TGTGCCAGCAGCACTTCGGACAGGAGGTTTAATGAGCAGTTCTTC. Amino acids: CASSTSDRRFNEQFF.

This clonotype was detected a few times. The chain joins TRBV4-1 to TRBJ1-2; no clear D gene. V was pared by 0 bases and J by 4 bases, with 6 bases between. The CDR3 runs 13 residues. Germline CDR1 MGHRA, CDR2 YSYEKL. CDR3 amino acids: CASSQDQLYGYTF. The CDR3 DNA follows: TGCGCCAGCAGCCAAGACCAGCTCTATGGCTACACCTTC.

V gene TRBV6-2 or TRBV6-3 combines with J gene TRBJ1-2, with D unresolved. There are 13 residues in the CDR3. The germline gives CDR1 MNHEY, CDR2 SVGEGT. V lost 6 bases to trimming and J lost 8 bases, with 16 bases between them. The CDR3 DNA follows: TGTGCCAGCAGGGGAAACCGCGGCGGAGGCTACACCTTC. Its protein product is CASRGNRGGGYTF.

V is TRBV14 and J is TRBJ2-5, with a possible D match to TRBD2 (5 bases). Trimming removed 2 bases from V and 2 bases from J, with 12 bases in between. This CDR3 comprises 15 residues. Germline CDR1 SGHDN, CDR2 FVKESK. The DNA for the CDR3 is TGTGCCAGCAGCCAACCCGTCGGGGAACAAGAGACCCAGTACTTC. It translates to CASSQPVGEQETQYF.

The CDR3 region is CASSDPGSYEQYF. The CDR3 DNA follows: TGTGCCAGCAGTGACCCGGGCTCCTACGAGCAGTACTTC. The chain employs TRBV6-1 and TRBJ2-7; no definite D call. Trimming removed 3 bases from V and 0 bases from J, with 6 bases in between. Germline lookup yields CDR1 MNHNS and CDR2 SASEGT. This CDR3 is 13 amino acids long.

This chain connects TRBV19 to TRBJ2-3; a possible D gene is TRBD1 (6 bases). The length of the CDR3 is 13 residues. V lost 10 bases, J lost 2 bases, and 13 bases lay in between. Germline CDR1 reads LNHDA; CDR2 reads SQIVND (reference sequence). The CDR3 protein is CAKVGAHTDTQYF. In nucleotides, the CDR3 is TGTGCCAAAGTGGGGGCCCACACAGATACGCAGTATTTT.

This clonotype was observed a few times. The gene calls are TRBV7-3 and TRBJ1-1; the match to TRBD1 covers 7 bases. This CDR3 is built from 13 residues. Germline trimming cut 1 base from V and 4 bases from J; bases unmatched to any gene: 0. CDR1 is SGHTA, CDR2 FQGTGA, per germline. This CDR3 is CASSLKGATEAFF. The CDR3 bases are TGTGCCAGCAGCTTAAAGGGGGCCACTGAAGCTTTCTTT.

The gene calls are TRBV27 and TRBJ2-1; 7 positions agree with TRBD1. Trimming at V came to 6 bases and at J to 5 bases, leaving 10 bases not matched to a gene. Germline lookup yields CDR1 MNHEY and CDR2 SMNVEV (reference sequence). CDR3 size: 15 residues. The CDR3 DNA reads TGTGCCAGCAGCGGGCCAGGGGGAACGAACAATGAGCAGTTCTTC. Residues: CASSGPGGTNNEQFF.

This clonotype appeared a few times. V is TRBV20-1 and J is TRBJ2-1; D perhaps matches TRBD2 (7 bases). The V gene lost 0 bases and the J gene lost 8 bases, with 17 bases spanning the gap. Germline assignment: CDR1 DFQATT and CDR2 SNEGSKA (reference sequence). The CDR3 is 15 residues long. This CDR3 reads CSARDEGGARDEQFF. The CDR3 DNA follows: TGCAGTGCTAGAGATGAAGGGGGGGCGAGAGATGAGCAGTTCTTC.

The chain is built from TRBV20-1 and TRBJ1-2; 7 nucleotides agree with TRBD1. J was trimmed by 6 bases and V by 5 bases; bases with no gene match: 15. Germline V CDR1 and CDR2: DFQATT, SNEGSKA (reference sequence). The CDR3 loop spans 15 amino acids. The CDR3 loop is CSAPRGGTVADGYTF. The DNA of the CDR3 is TGCAGTGCTCCGCGTGGGGGGACAGTTGCTGATGGCTACACCTTC.

This clonotype was recorded a few times. This chain links TRBV12-5 with TRBJ2-3, with D possibly TRBD2 on 5 matching bases. With 0 bases removed from V and 4 bases from J, the gap between germline ends came to 11 bases. The CDR3 is 15 residues long. Germline V gene lookup returns CDR1 LGHNT and CDR2 FRNRAP. CDR3 loop: CASGLVPEGADTQYF. The DNA for the CDR3 is TGTGCTAGTGGTTTGGTACCTGAGGGCGCAGATACGCAGTATTTT.